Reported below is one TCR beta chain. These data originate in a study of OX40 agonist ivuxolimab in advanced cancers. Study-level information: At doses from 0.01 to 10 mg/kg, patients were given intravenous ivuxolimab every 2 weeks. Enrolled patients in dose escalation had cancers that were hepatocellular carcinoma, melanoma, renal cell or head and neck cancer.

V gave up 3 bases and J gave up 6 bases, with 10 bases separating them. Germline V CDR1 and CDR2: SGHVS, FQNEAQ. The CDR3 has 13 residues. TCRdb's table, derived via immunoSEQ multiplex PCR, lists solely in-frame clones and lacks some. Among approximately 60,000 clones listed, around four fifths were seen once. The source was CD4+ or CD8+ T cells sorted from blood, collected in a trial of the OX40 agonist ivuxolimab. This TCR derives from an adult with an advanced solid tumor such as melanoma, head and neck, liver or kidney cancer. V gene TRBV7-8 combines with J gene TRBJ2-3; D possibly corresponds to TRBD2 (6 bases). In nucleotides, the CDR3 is TGTGCCAGCAGCTTCGGGGGATCCGATACGCAGTATTTT. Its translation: CASSFGGSDTQYF.